A single sample is the source of the 31 T cell receptor beta chains below, sequenced in a study of OX40 agonist ivuxolimab in advanced cancers. Some clones are missing from TCRdb's copy, which holds only in-frame ones; the method was immunoSEQ multiplex PCR. The table has roughly 100,000 clones, approximately 85% seen once. This material consisted of CD4+ or CD8+ T cells sorted from blood, taken in a trial of the OX40 agonist ivuxolimab. These receptor sequences come from an adult with an advanced solid tumor such as melanoma, head and neck, liver or kidney cancer.

The chain has TRBV14 and TRBJ2-7, with a possible D match to TRBD2 (6 bases). V lost 4 bases, J lost 4 bases, and 14 bases lay in between. The length of the CDR3 is 14 residues. Germline V gives CDR1 SGHDN, CDR2 FVKESK. The CDR3 DNA reads TGTGCCAGCAGCCCGCAGGGAGGAACTTACGAGCAGTACTTC. Translation: CASSPQGGTYEQYF.

The chain joins TRBV5-6 to TRBJ2-3; D not resolved. The CDR3 has 14 amino acids. Trimming took 3 bases from V and 1 from J, leaving 9 bases between them. CDR1 and CDR2 (germline): SGHDT, YYEEEE. CDR3 residues: CASSSRDRTDTQYF. For the CDR3, the DNA is TGTGCCAGCAGCTCTCGCGACCGCACAGATACGCAGTATTTT.

V is TRBV13 and J is TRBJ1-2, with D possibly being TRBD1 (6 bases). V was shortened by 7 bases and J by 6 bases, with 21 bases between the two germline ends. The germline CDR1 and CDR2 sequences are PRHDT and FYEKMQ (reference sequence). The CDR3 has 15 residues. CDR3 sequence (DNA): TGTGCCAGCAAGGGGGGGGAACAGGGCCGGGATGGCTACACCTTC. This translates into CASKGGEQGRDGYTF.

This chain joins TRBV11-3 and TRBJ1-1; perhaps TRBD1 as D (5 bases). The germline V gene encodes CDR1 SGHNT and CDR2 YENEEA. V was shortened by 5 bases and J by 0 bases, with 13 bases between the two germline ends. The CDR3 is 15 residues long. The CDR3 here is CASSTGTGMNTEAFF. CDR3 DNA: TGTGCCAGCAGCACCGGGACTGGGATGAACACTGAAGCTTTCTTT.

The rearrangement links TRBV27 to TRBJ2-2; D is unresolved. The V gene's germline CDR1 is MNHEY and CDR2 SMNVEV (reference sequence). V was cut by 5 bases and J by 4 bases, with 26 bases left in between. The CDR3 is 19 residues long. The CDR3 loop is CASSPLPPEDGKSTGELFF. Here the CDR3 DNA reads TGTGCCAGCAGTCCCCTCCCCCCGGAAGATGGGAAGAGCACCGGGGAGCTGTTTTTT.

A single count supports this clone. This chain connects TRBV6-5 to TRBJ1-1; no clear D gene. This CDR3 contains 13 residues. V was trimmed by 6 bases and J by 0 bases, leaving 8 bases between them. Germline values: CDR1 MNHEY, CDR2 SVGAGI. CDR3 protein: CASSLLLNTEAFF. The CDR3 region has the DNA TGTGCCAGCAGCCTACTACTGAACACTGAAGCTTTCTTT.

This clone has more than one count but fewer than ten. The chain employs TRBV7-9 and TRBJ1-2, with 9 bases identical to TRBD1. With V trimmed by 4 bases and J by 3 bases, 6 bases remained unmatched. The germline CDR1 and CDR2 sequences are SEHNR and FQNEAQ (reference sequence). There are 15 residues in the CDR3. As DNA, the CDR3 is TGTGCCAGCAGCTCACCTGGACAGGGGTACTATGGCTACACCTTC. It is translated as CASSSPGQGYYGYTF.

The chain is built from TRBV5-1 and TRBJ2-3; 10 positions match TRBD2. The V gene end was trimmed by 0 bases and the J gene end by 4 bases; junction bases not matched to a gene: 5. The CDR3 contains 16 residues. CDR1 and CDR2 from the germline V gene are SGHRS and YFSETQ. The CDR3 loop is CASSLGTSGAPDTQYF. The CDR3 bases are TGCGCCAGCAGCTTGGGGACTAGCGGCGCCCCAGATACGCAGTATTTT.

This chain uses TRBV7-9 with TRBJ2-1; unclear D gene. The germline gives CDR1 SEHNR, CDR2 FQNEAQ (reference sequence). The CDR3 runs 12 residues. The ends were cut back, 1 base at V and 5 bases at J, with 3 bases in the middle. The CDR3, as DNA: TGTGCCAGCAGCTTAGTCAACAATGAGCAGTTCTTC. Its translation: CASSLVNNEQFF.

This chain joins TRBV25-1 and TRBJ2-5, with D hard to call. Matching the DNA end better, TRBJ2-7 makes the J call doubtful. The CDR3 spans 13 residues. In germline, CDR1 is MGHDK, CDR2 SYGVNS. CDR3 sequence reads: CASSVGYGYEQYF. CDR3 nucleotide sequence: TGTGCCAGCAGTGTAGGGTATGGCTACGAGCAGTACTTC.

CDR3 amino acids: CAWSVLSGNTIYF. The CDR3 DNA is TGTGCCTGGAGTGTGCTCTCTGGAAACACCATATATTTT. The chain couples TRBV30 to TRBJ1-3; D unclear. The CDR3 runs to 13 residues. The ends were cut back, 0 bases at V and 0 bases at J, with 3 bases in the middle. Germline V gene lookup returns CDR1 GTSNPN and CDR2 SVGIG (reference sequence).

The chain joins TRBV7-8 to TRBJ2-5, with TRBD2 matching 7 bases. With V trimmed by 2 bases and J by 4 bases, 7 bases remained unmatched. The germline CDR1 and CDR2 sequences are SGHVS and FQNEAQ. CDR3 length: 15 amino acids. The CDR3 nucleotides read TGTGCCAGCAGCTTAACGGGGGGTGTGAGAGAGACCCAGTACTTC. This codes for CASSLTGGVRETQYF.

This clone was detected a few times. The chain links TRBV18 to TRBJ2-5, with 7 positions matching TRBD1. The junction had 8 bases not matched to a gene; V was cut back by 3 bases and J by 4 bases. The CDR3 has 15 amino acids. Germline loops: CDR1 KGHSH, CDR2 LQKENI. In nucleotides, the CDR3 is TGTGCCAGCTCACCCGAAATACAGGGGACAGAGACCCAGTACTTC. It codes for CASSPEIQGTETQYF. Using reference TRBV18 and TRBJ2-5 for the parts outside the CDR3, the full variable domain is NAGVMQNPRHLVRRRGQEARLRCSPMKGHSHVYWYRQLPEEGLKFMVYLQKENIIDESGMPKERFSAEFPKEGPSILRIQQVVRGDSAAYFCASSPEIQGTETQYFGPGTRLLVL.

The V gene is TRBV5-1, the J gene TRBJ2-5, with TRBD2 matching over 7 bases. The trim removed 0 bases at V and 4 bases at J, leaving 6 bases unmatched. The CDR3 totals 15 residues. Germline CDR1 reads SGHRS; CDR2 reads YFSETQ. As DNA, the CDR3 is TGCGCCAGCAGCTTGGCCCGGGACTACCGAGAGACCCAGTACTTC. Its protein is CASSLARDYRETQYF.

This chain links TRBV19 with TRBJ2-3; D unclear. CDR1 and CDR2 from the germline V gene are LNHDA and SQIVND (reference sequence). This CDR3 is 14 amino acids long. V was shortened by 0 bases and J by 5 bases, with 9 bases between the two germline ends. The CDR3 region is CASSIELHKDTQYF. Written as DNA, the CDR3 is TGTGCCAGTAGTATAGAACTCCATAAAGATACGCAGTATTTT.

The chain couples TRBV6-5 to TRBJ2-7; perhaps TRBD1 as D (5 bases). The CDR3 is 14 amino acids. Germline V gives CDR1 MNHEY, CDR2 SVGAGI. Trimming took off 2 bases at V and 2 bases at J, with 10 bases between the two ends. Written as DNA, the CDR3 is TGTGCCAGCAGTTACAGGGGCCTAGCCTACGAGCAGTACTTC. Translating it yields CASSYRGLAYEQYF.

The chain employs TRBV4-1 and TRBJ1-5; D is perhaps TRBD1 (6 bases). Per the germline V gene, CDR1 is MGHRA and CDR2 is YSYEKL. The CDR3 runs to 15 residues. V was cut by 0 bases and J by 9 bases, with 15 bases left in between. CDR3 sequence reads: CASSQEGAGVGPQHF. The CDR3 nucleotides are TGCGCCAGCAGCCAAGAGGGCGCAGGGGTCGGGCCCCAGCATTTT.

The chain is built from TRBV27 and TRBJ1-5; D uncertain. The CDR3 has 14 residues. Trimming shortened V by 1 base and J by 4 bases, and 8 bases separated the two germline ends. Germline assignment: CDR1 MNHEY and CDR2 SMNVEV (reference sequence). CDR3 bases: TGTGCCAGCAGTTTATATGCCGGTAATCAGCCCCAGCATTTT. This encodes CASSLYAGNQPQHF.

The genes are TRBV30 and TRBJ2-5; D is possibly TRBD1 or TRBD2 (5 bases each). CDR3 size: 12 residues. The ends were cut back, 8 bases at V and 5 bases at J, with 15 bases in the middle. CDR1 GTSNPN and CDR2 SVGIG come from the germline V gene (reference sequence). This chain's CDR3 is CASAEGWETQYF. The CDR3 nucleotides read TGTGCCAGCGCCGAGGGGTGGGAGACCCAGTACTTC.

This clone has just one count. This chain uses TRBV5-4 with TRBJ1-1; 12 bases align to TRBD1. J lost 4 bases, V lost 3 bases, and 7 bases had no gene match. Per the germline V gene, CDR1 is SGHNT and CDR2 is YYREEE (reference sequence). The CDR3 covers 16 residues. The CDR3 nucleotides are TGTGCCAGCAGCTGGGGACAGGGGGCTGAGATCACTGAAGCTTTCTTT. It yields the protein CASSWGQGAEITEAFF.

V is TRBV14 and J is TRBJ2-5; 9 bases fit TRBD1. The ends lost 2 bases at V and 3 bases at J; junction bases unmatched: 7. CDR1 is SGHDN and CDR2 is FVKESK in the germline V gene. The CDR3 length is 16 residues. Here the CDR3 reads CASSQFTGGAEETQYF. The CDR3 DNA is TGTGCCAGCAGCCAATTTACAGGGGGCGCCGAAGAGACCCAGTACTTC.

This clone was detected only once. The chain is built from TRBV9 and TRBJ2-3, with a tentative D call TRBD2 (6 bases). This CDR3 contains 17 residues. Germline V CDR1 and CDR2: SGDLS, YYNGEE. V lost 0 bases to trimming and J lost 0 bases, with 14 bases between them. CDR3 DNA sequence: TGTGCCAGCAGCGTAGCGGCGGGGTTGGGTAGCACAGATACGCAGTATTTT. Translating gives CASSVAAGLGSTDTQYF.

The chain recombines TRBV28 with TRBJ1-6, with D unclear. Between the trimmed V and J ends, which lost 6 bases and 5 bases, there was a span of 11 bases. In germline, CDR1 is MDHEN, CDR2 SYDVKM. The CDR3 runs to 14 residues. Here the CDR3 reads CASRMEWNNSPLHF. For the CDR3, the DNA is TGTGCCAGCAGAATGGAGTGGAATAATTCACCCCTCCACTTT.

V and J are TRBV19 and TRBJ2-1; 9 bases align to TRBD2. Germline lookup yields CDR1 LNHDA and CDR2 SQIVND (reference sequence). The J segment lost 8 bases and the V segment lost 3 bases, leaving 11 bases of the junction unmatched. The length of the CDR3 is 16 residues. CDR3 bases: TGTGCCAGTAGTATCGAGTTTAGCGGGAGATTAGATGAGCAGTTCTTC. Translated, it gives CASSIEFSGRLDEQFF.

Concerning this clone itself: One end of the junction fails to match germline, which may point to a read error. Other nucleotide sequences in the sample specify the same CDR3. The chain employs TRBV5-1 and TRBJ2-2; tentative D call: TRBD2 (5 bases). The CDR3 contains 15 residues. The germline gives CDR1 SGHRS, CDR2 YFSETQ. The CDR3 loop is CASSSKTLGSGELFF. CDR3 sequence (DNA): TGCGCCAGCAGCTCCAAGACTCTGGGATCCGGGGAACTGTTTTTT.

This clone appeared once. V gene TRBV11-2 combines with J gene TRBJ2-1, with no clear D. The germline gives CDR1 SGHAT, CDR2 FQNNGV. The CDR3 totals 13 residues. V gave up 0 bases and J gave up 9 bases, with 9 bases separating them. This CDR3 reads CASSLDSLPEQFF. CDR3 coding DNA: TGTGCCAGCAGCTTAGATAGTCTTCCTGAGCAGTTCTTC.

This rearrangement joins TRBV9 to TRBJ2-5, with D maybe TRBD2 (5 bases). Germline V gives CDR1 SGDLS, CDR2 YYNGEE. The V end lost 4 bases, the J end lost 4 bases, and 17 bases lay between the germline ends. CDR3 size: 15 residues. The CDR3 here is CASSPAGRLGETQYF. CDR3 nucleotide sequence: TGTGCCAGCAGCCCTGCGGGTCGGCTTGGAGAGACCCAGTACTTC.

The chain employs TRBV27 and TRBJ2-1; 7 bases match TRBD2. Trimming removed 6 bases from V and 0 bases from J; junction bases left unmatched: 11. CDR1 and CDR2 from the germline V gene are MNHEY and SMNVEV (reference sequence). The CDR3 is 17 amino acids. The DNA of the CDR3 is TGTGCCAGCAGGGTAGGGGCGGGAGATAACTCCTACAATGAGCAGTTCTTC. This encodes CASRVGAGDNSYNEQFF.

CDR3 in DNA: TGTGCCAGCTCAGCGGACGAGGCAATTACTGAAGCTTTCTTT. It is translated as CASSADEAITEAFF. The chain links TRBV18 to TRBJ1-1; D not resolved. The CDR3 covers 14 residues. Germline assignment: CDR1 KGHSH and CDR2 LQKENI. Trimming took 5 bases from V and 5 from J, leaving 15 bases between them.

This chain connects TRBV9 to TRBJ2-7, with 12 bases aligning to TRBD2. J lost 6 bases, V lost 2 bases, and 9 bases had no gene match. Germline values: CDR1 SGDLS, CDR2 YYNGEE. CDR3 length: 16 amino acids. The CDR3 sequence: CASSVGLAGGPIEQYF. The CDR3 DNA is TGTGCCAGCAGCGTCGGGCTAGCGGGAGGGCCGATCGAGCAGTACTTC.

DNA of the CDR3: TGTGCCAGCAGTTACTCGAACAGGGACGAGCAGTACTTC. Its protein is CASSYSNRDEQYF. The chain combines TRBV6-6 with TRBJ2-5; perhaps TRBD1 as D (6 bases). The DNA end is more similar to TRBJ2-7, so the J call may be wrong. This CDR3 region has 13 residues. Germline-derived CDR1 and CDR2 are MNHNY and SVGAGI (reference sequence).